These T cell receptor beta chains were read from a single sample in a study of cytotoxic CD8 clonotypes in ibrutinib-treated CLL. Libraries were prepared by immunoSEQ multiplex PCR; TCRdb keeps only in-frame clonotypes and omits some of them. The sample has approximately 300,000 clones; roughly 79% are singletons. The sequencing used PBMCs, collected before ibrutinib treatment. These receptors originate from a human donor with chronic lymphocytic leukemia. Both conserved end residues are part of each CDR3. A D gene is named only where the DNA matches it firmly. Clone size is stated in some rows and not others, as once, few, many or a class when expanded.

J | V | D | size | length | CDR3 | DNA
TRBJ1-6 | TRBV27 | . | . | 13 | CASSDRQNSPLHF | TGTGCCAGCAGTGACCGCCAAAATTCACCCCTCCACTTT
TRBJ1-2 | TRBV25-1 | . | once | 14 | CASSEFGQFYGYTF | TGTGCCAGCAGTGAATTTGGACAGTTCTATGGCTACACCTTC
TRBJ2-7 | TRBV25-1 | TRBD1 | . | 15 | CASSTPRTGGYEQYF | TGTGCCAGCAGTACCCCACGGACAGGGGGCTACGAGCAGTACTTC
TRBJ1-2 | TRBV28 | TRBD1 | . | 16 | CASSLLKEGTEHGYTF | TGTGCCAGCAGTTTATTAAAGGAGGGGACAGAACATGGCTACACCTTC
TRBJ1-5 | TRBV5-1 | TRBD1 | . | 14 | CASSLGSGGQPQHF | TGCGCCAGCAGCTTGGGCTCAGGGGGACAGCCCCAGCATTTT
TRBJ2-3 | TRBV29-1 | . | . | 13 | CSVAVVWADTQYF | TGCAGCGTTGCAGTGGTGTGGGCAGATACGCAGTATTTT
TRBJ2-4 | TRBV28 | . | few | 14 | CASSPPLANAKQYF | TGTGCCAGCAGTCCTCCGCTAGCGAACGCGAAACAGTACTTC
TRBJ1-2 | TRBV9 | . | . | 15 | CASSVGGFLDYGYTF | TGTGCCAGCAGCGTAGGGGGGTTCCTCGACTATGGCTACACCTTC
TRBJ1-2 | TRBV30 | . | . | 14 | CAWRPGILAYGYTF | TGTGCCTGGAGACCGGGCATTCTTGCCTATGGCTACACCTTC
TRBJ1-5 | TRBV29-1 | . | . | 15 | CSVVERGDSNQPQHF | TGCAGCGTGGTTGAGAGAGGAGATAGCAATCAGCCCCAGCATTTT
TRBJ2-7 | TRBV29-1 | TRBD1 | . | 15 | CSAARGQGFAYEQYF | TGCAGCGCCGCCCGGGGACAGGGTTTCGCCTACGAGCAGTACTTC
TRBJ1-1 | TRBV5-6 | . | . | 14 | CASSLALQNTEAFF | TGTGCCAGCAGCTTGGCCCTACAAAACACTGAAGCTTTCTTT
TRBJ1-2 | TRBV2 | . | . | 17 | CASSEAGRVRTNYGYTF | TGTGCCAGCAGTGAAGCGGGCAGGGTGAGAACTAACTATGGCTACACCTTC
TRBJ2-2 | TRBV9 | TRBD2 | . | 15 | CASSLLAENTGELFF | TGTGCCAGCAGCCTGCTAGCGGAGAACACCGGGGAGCTGTTTTTT
TRBJ2-5 | TRBV7-9 | TRBD1 | . | 15 | CASSLVGDRAETQYF | TGTGCCAGCAGCTTAGTGGGGGACAGGGCCGAGACCCAGTACTTC
TRBJ2-7 | TRBV7-9 | . | . | 15 | CASSPRFVSRYEQYF | TGTGCCAGCAGCCCCCGTTTTGTATCGAGGTACGAGCAGTACTTC
TRBJ2-2 | TRBV7-9 | TRBD1 | few | 14 | CASRWTGNTGELFF | TGTGCCAGCCGGTGGACAGGGAACACCGGGGAGCTGTTTTTT
TRBJ1-2 | TRBV27 | TRBD1 | . | 15 | CASSRTGESNYGYTF | TGTGCCAGCAGTAGGACAGGGGAGAGTAACTATGGCTACACCTTC
TRBJ2-7 | TRBV6-6 | TRBD1 | . | 13 | CAAEDRGDHEQYF | TGTGCCGCCGAGGACAGGGGAGACCACGAGCAGTACTTC
TRBJ2-1 | TRBV7-9 | . | few | 12 | CASSLVLGEQFF | TGTGCCAGCAGCTTAGTCCTGGGTGAGCAGTTCTTC
TRBJ1-1 | TRBV2 | . | . | 11 | CASSQGVYAFF | TGTGCCAGCAGTCAGGGCGTTTATGCTTTCTTT
TRBJ2-7 | TRBV5-4 | . | . | 15 | CASSSPSESSYEQYF | TGTGCCAGCAGCTCTCCTAGCGAAAGCTCCTACGAGCAGTACTTC
TRBJ2-7 | TRBV11-2 | . | few | 12 | CASSLDLGVQYF | TGTGCCAGCAGCTTAGATCTCGGTGTTCAGTACTTC
TRBJ1-1 | TRBV10-3 | TRBD1 | many | 15 | CAISERTGWLRQAFF | TGTGCCATCAGTGAGAGGACAGGGTGGTTGCGTCAAGCTTTCTTT
TRBJ2-2 | TRBV4-3 | TRBD2 | . | 16 | CASSQEPSGDTGELFF | TGCGCCAGCAGCCAAGAACCTAGCGGAGACACCGGGGAGCTGTTTTTT
TRBJ1-2 | TRBV15 | . | . | 13 | CATSPVGSYGYTF | TGTGCCACCAGCCCTGTGGGATCGTATGGCTACACCTTC
TRBJ2-3 | TRBV10-3 | TRBD1 | . | 14 | CAISDGQGTDTQYF | TGTGCCATCAGTGACGGACAGGGCACAGATACGCAGTATTTT
TRBJ2-1 | TRBV18 | . | . | 13 | CASSPRWGIEQFF | TGTGCCAGCTCACCCCGTTGGGGGATTGAGCAGTTCTTC